This entry lists 10 T cell receptor beta chains sequenced from one sample in a study of blood T cell repertoires in COVID-19. TCRdb's copy holds only in-frame clones and misses some; the assay was immunoSEQ multiplex PCR. The sample includes approximately 67,000 clones, about nine tenths of them seen just once. What was sequenced was peripheral blood. These TCRs come from a middle-aged man with active COVID-19.

V is TRBV18 and J is TRBJ1-2; 7 bases line up with TRBD1. Germline lookup yields CDR1 KGHSH and CDR2 LQKENI. CDR3 length: 15 amino acids. Trimming cost V 3 bases and J 7 bases; bases outside gene matches: 11. In DNA, the CDR3 is TGTGCCAGCTCACCCGCTCAGCAGGGGGTCTCTGGCTACACCTTC. Its protein is CASSPAQQGVSGYTF.

This rearrangement joins TRBV7-2 to TRBJ2-7; D gene unclear. This CDR3 contains 15 residues. Germline CDR1 and CDR2: SGHTA and FQGNSA. V was clipped by 5 bases and J by 2 bases, with 16 bases between them. CDR3 sequence: CASSPELLRTYEQYF. The CDR3 coding sequence is TGTGCCAGCAGCCCCGAATTACTGAGGACCTACGAGCAGTACTTC.

The chain recombines TRBV10-3 with TRBJ2-2, with 11 positions matching TRBD2. The V and J ends lost 2 bases and 8 bases, in that order; junction bases with no gene match: 4. Per the germline V gene, CDR1 is ENHRY and CDR2 is SYGVKD. This CDR3 spans 15 amino acids. DNA of the CDR3: TGTGCCATCAGTGAGACTAGCGGGAGAGTTGGGGAGCTGTTTTTT. Protein: CAISETSGRVGELFF.

The chain couples TRBV5-1 to TRBJ2-1; TRBD2 might be the D (5 bases). From germline, CDR1 is SGHRS and CDR2 YFSETQ. The CDR3 totals 14 residues. V was pared by 6 bases and J by 1 base, with 11 bases between. CDR3 bases: TGCGCCAGCATGGAGAGGGAATCCTACAATGAGCAGTTCTTC. Protein sequence: CASMERESYNEQFF.

V gene TRBV29-1 combines with J gene TRBJ2-1; 9 bases align to TRBD1. V dropped 6 bases and J dropped 4; count of bases not matched to a gene: 10. Germline V gene lookup returns CDR1 SQVTM and CDR2 ANQGSEA. The CDR3 contains 15 residues. The DNA of the CDR3 is TGCAGCGTCACGACCGGGACAGGGAAATACAATGAGCAGTTCTTC. Its translation: CSVTTGTGKYNEQFF.

This clone is a singleton in its sample. V gene TRBV7-2 combines with J gene TRBJ2-3; the D is unclear. The CDR3 spans 13 residues. Trimming stripped 5 bases from V and 4 bases from J, with 10 bases between. Germline V lookup: CDR1 SGHTA, CDR2 FQGNSA. The CDR3 here is CASSRSTPDTQYF. The CDR3 coding sequence is TGTGCCAGCAGCCGGAGTACTCCAGATACGCAGTATTTT.

The rearrangement joins TRBV7-9 to TRBJ1-1; 8 bases fit TRBD1. Trimming at V came to 2 bases and at J to 6 bases, leaving 11 bases not matched to a gene. CDR1 is SEHNR, CDR2 FQNEAQ, per germline (reference sequence). This CDR3 spans 16 amino acids. Here the CDR3 DNA reads TGTGCCAGCAGCTTAAATACACAGGGGGGTACTGCTGAAGCTTTCTTT. Translated: CASSLNTQGGTAEAFF.

The chain carries TRBV12-5 and TRBJ1-1; TRBD1 matches 10 bases. The junction had 12 bases not matched to a gene; V was cut back by 2 bases and J by 0 bases. Germline V gene lookup returns CDR1 LGHNT and CDR2 FRNRAP. This CDR3 has 19 residues. The CDR3 sequence: CASGLPNRQGARVNTEAFF. CDR3 DNA sequence: TGTGCTAGTGGTTTGCCCAACCGACAGGGGGCAAGGGTGAACACTGAAGCTTTCTTT.

This clone is categorized as medium-sized. CDR3 bases: TGTGCCAGCAGTCCATATTCGATAGCGCCCCAGCATTTT. Translating gives CASSPYSIAPQHF. V and J are TRBV6-2 or TRBV6-3 and TRBJ1-5, with D uncertain. The germline V gene encodes CDR1 MNHEY and CDR2 SVGEGT. With 5 bases removed from V and 9 bases from J, the gap between germline ends came to 14 bases. The CDR3 is made up of 13 amino acids.

CDR3 in amino acids: CASKDRGNQPQHF. Here the CDR3 DNA reads TGTGCCAGTAAGGACAGGGGAAATCAGCCCCAGCATTTT. This chain connects TRBV19 to TRBJ1-5, with TRBD1 matching 9 bases. The CDR3 covers 13 residues. V lost 7 bases and J lost 4; bases outside the gene matches: 2. CDR1 is LNHDA and CDR2 is SQIVND in the germline V gene (reference sequence).